This TCR beta chain is from a study of T cell responses to AZD1222 COVID-19 vaccine. This clone was seen once. What it binds is not known. The CDR3 is 17 amino acids. In germline, CDR1 is MGHRA, CDR2 YSYEKL. Trimming took off 1 base at V and 2 bases at J, with 15 bases between the two ends. Regarding the study as a whole: The peak T cell response came first, and repertoires were sampled only after it. Along spike, vaccine-associated CD4 TCRs were found throughout, with dominance at 160-218 and 743-854. Most donors were white British, females outnumbered males, and clonal diversity was possibly underestimated.

Sequencing was performed with immunoSEQ multiplex PCR; in TCRdb, only in-frame clones are kept and a portion is missing. Of under 200,000 clones listed, roughly 94% are singletons. V is TRBV4-1 and J is TRBJ1-5; D unresolved. Sequenced material: peripheral blood, taken on day 0 of AZD1222 vaccination. This sequence was found in an adult in good health. Here the CDR3 DNA reads TGCGCCAGCAGCCAAGCAAGTGGCCGGAGGGGCAATCAGCCCCAGCATTTT. As protein: CASSQASGRRGNQPQHF.